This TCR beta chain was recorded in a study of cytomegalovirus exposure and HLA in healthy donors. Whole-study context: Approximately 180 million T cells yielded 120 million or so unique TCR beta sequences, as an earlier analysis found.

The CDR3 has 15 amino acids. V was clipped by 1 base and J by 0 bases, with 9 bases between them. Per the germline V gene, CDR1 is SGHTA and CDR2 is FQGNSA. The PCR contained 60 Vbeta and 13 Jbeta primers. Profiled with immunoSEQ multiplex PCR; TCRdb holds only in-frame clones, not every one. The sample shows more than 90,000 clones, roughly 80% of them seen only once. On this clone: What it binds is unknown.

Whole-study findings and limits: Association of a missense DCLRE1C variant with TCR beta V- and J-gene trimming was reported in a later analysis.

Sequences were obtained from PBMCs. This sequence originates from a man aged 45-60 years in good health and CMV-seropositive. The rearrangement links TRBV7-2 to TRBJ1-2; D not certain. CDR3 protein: CASSLGRTTNYGYTF. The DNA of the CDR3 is TGTGCCAGCAGCTTAGGAAGGACTACTAACTATGGCTACACCTTC.